The source of this TCR beta chain is a study of T cell changes during pregnancy in multiple sclerosis. Sequencing was performed with immunoSEQ multiplex PCR; in TCRdb, only in-frame clones are kept and a portion is missing. The profile shows about 64,000 clones, about 96% of them singletons. The V and J ends lost 4 bases and 1 base, in that order; junction bases with no gene match: 4. The CDR3 runs 15 residues. Germline V gene sequence: CDR1 MNHEY, CDR2 SVGAGI. This specimen was CD8+ T cells from peripheral blood mononuclear cells, taken after pregnancy. This sequence originates from a female donor with multiple sclerosis, enrolled in a pregnancy study. The genes are TRBV6-5 and TRBJ1-5, with TRBD1 matching 7 bases. The CDR3 sequence: CASSLETGSNQPQHF. In DNA, the CDR3 is TGTGCCAGCAGTTTAGAGACAGGGAGCAATCAGCCCCAGCATTTT.